This passage covers 28 T cell receptor beta chains from one sample sequenced in a study of blood T cell repertoires in COVID-19 (dated by TCRdb to about 2020). The library was made by the immunoSEQ multiplex PCR assay. TCRdb re-hosts the immuneACCESS table, in-frame sequences only. Its copies lack some clones; in the studies checked, an unresolved V gene accounts for under half of them, and the cause for the rest is not known. This sample comprises around 220,000 clones, roughly nine tenths of them detected only once. The ten largest make up nearly 6.5% of the sample. Source material: PBMCs or T cells enriched from blood (not recorded which). These receptor sequences come from a woman aged 25 to 39 with acute COVID-19.

This chain uses TRBV20-1 with TRBJ1-5; D is perhaps TRBD1 (5 bases). The V end lost 3 bases, the J end lost 7 bases, and 13 bases lay between the germline ends. This CDR3 region has 13 residues. From germline, CDR1 is DFQATT and CDR2 SNEGSKA (reference sequence). In DNA form, the CDR3 reads TGCAGTGCTAGTCTGGGGGGAGCACAGCCCCAGCATTTT. This gives the protein CSASLGGAQPQHF.

This clone occurred a few times. J is TRBJ2-3 and V is TRBV6-4, with 8 bases fitting TRBD2. This CDR3 has 13 amino acids. Germline lookup yields CDR1 MRHNA and CDR2 SNTAGT. The junction had 1 base not matched to a gene; V was cut back by 6 bases and J by 2 bases. CDR3 protein: CASSGGATDTQYF. CDR3 nucleotide sequence: TGTGCCAGCAGCGGGGGGGCCACAGATACGCAGTATTTT.

The V gene is TRBV3-1 (or the pseudogene TRBV3-2), the J gene TRBJ1-4; TRBD1 might be the D (5 bases). The V end was cut by 7 bases, the J end by 5 bases, with 14 bases between. Germline V CDR1 and CDR2: LGHDT, YNNKEL (reference sequence). This CDR3 has 14 amino acids. The CDR3 loop is CASTLYGGNEKLFF. As DNA, the CDR3 is TGTGCCAGCACCTTATACGGGGGAAATGAAAAACTGTTTTTT.

The V gene is TRBV5-8, the J gene TRBJ2-2; no reliable D call. V was cut by 2 bases and J by 5 bases, with 13 bases left in between. The length of the CDR3 is 15 residues. Germline lookup yields CDR1 SGHTS and CDR2 YDEGEE. CDR3 bases: TGTGCCAGCAGCTTTAGTGAGAAAAGTACCGGGGAGCTGTTTTTT. Amino acid sequence: CASSFSEKSTGELFF.

This chain connects TRBV2 to TRBJ1-1, with 8 bases identical to TRBD1. Per the germline V gene, CDR1 is SNHLY and CDR2 is FYNNEI. The CDR3 extends over 13 amino acids. Trimming took 5 bases from V and 7 from J; bases not matched to a gene: 6. The CDR3 nucleotides are TGTGCCAGCAGTTCGCAGGGGGCTATTGAAGCTTTCTTT. It yields the protein CASSSQGAIEAFF.

V is TRBV30 and J is TRBJ2-5, with a tentative D call TRBD1 (5 bases). Trimming took 2 bases from V and 4 from J, leaving 8 bases between them. Germline CDR1 GTSNPN, CDR2 SVGIG (reference sequence). This CDR3 is built from 12 residues. CDR3 DNA: TGTGCCTGGAGTAGGGGTTTAGAGACCCAGTACTTC. Amino acid sequence: CAWSRGLETQYF. The variable domain in full, with the rest retrieved from reference TRBV30 and TRBJ2-5, is SQTIHQWPATLVQPVGSPLSLECTVEGTSNPNLYWYRQAAGRGLQLLFYSVGIGQISSEVPQNLSASRPQDRQFILSSKKLLLSDSGFYLCAWSRGLETQYFGPGTRLLVL.

This clone was picked up one time. CDR3 nucleotide sequence: TGTGCCAGCTCCCACGAGAGGGGCAATCAGCCCCAGCATTTT. Translation gives CASSHERGNQPQHF. The chain employs TRBV18 and TRBJ1-5; the D is unclear. Trimming shortened V by 6 bases and J by 2 bases, and 11 bases separated the two germline ends. CDR3 size: 14 residues. Germline-derived CDR1 and CDR2 are KGHSH and LQKENI.

The count of this clone is one. V gene TRBV18 combines with J gene TRBJ2-6, with D possibly being TRBD1 (5 bases). The CDR3 has 16 residues. Germline V gene sequence: CDR1 KGHSH, CDR2 LQKENI. Trimming removed 2 bases from V and 2 bases from J, with 10 bases in between. The CDR3 sequence is CASSPSEGAGANVLTF. The CDR3, as DNA: TGTGCCAGCTCACCATCTGAAGGGGCTGGGGCCAACGTCCTGACTTTC.

This chain joins TRBV29-1 and TRBJ2-3; 7 bases are shared with TRBD2. The J segment lost 0 bases and the V segment lost 4 bases, leaving 10 bases of the junction unmatched. The germline CDR1 and CDR2 sequences are SQVTM and ANQGSEA. This CDR3 has 16 residues. CDR3 protein: CSVGGRDFPSTDTQYF. DNA of the CDR3: TGCAGCGTTGGAGGGAGGGACTTCCCTAGCACAGATACGCAGTATTTT.

The V and J genes are TRBV4-3 and TRBJ1-2; unclear D gene. This CDR3 comprises 16 residues. Trimming cost V 5 bases and J 1 base, with 17 bases left between them. Germline V CDR1 and CDR2: LGHNA, YSLEER. CDR3 region: CASSYWREGINYGYTF. DNA of the CDR3: TGCGCCAGCAGCTACTGGAGGGAGGGAATTAACTATGGCTACACCTTC.

The V call is TRBV2, the J call TRBJ2-5, with D perhaps TRBD2 (5 bases). Trimming pared 4 bases from V and 2 bases from J, leaving 20 bases between. Germline CDR1 and CDR2: SNHLY and FYNNEI. The CDR3 has 17 residues. The CDR3 loop reads CASSAFSNLAGQETQYF. In DNA form, the CDR3 reads TGTGCCAGCAGTGCTTTTTCTAACCTAGCTGGACAAGAGACCCAGTACTTC.

The J gene is TRBJ1-6, the V gene TRBV28, with 7 bases matching TRBD1. From germline, CDR1 is MDHEN and CDR2 SYDVKM. Trimming at V came to 8 bases and at J to 5 bases, leaving 3 bases not matched to a gene. CDR3 length equals 13 residues. The CDR3 sequence is CASLGQHNSPLHF. Written as DNA, the CDR3 is TGTGCCAGCCTGGGACAGCATAATTCACCCCTCCACTTT.

This clone has just one count. V is TRBV6-5 and J is TRBJ2-2; D unclear. V was clipped by 2 bases and J by 3 bases, with 7 bases between them. The CDR3 is made up of 14 amino acids. CDR1 is MNHEY, CDR2 SVGAGI, per germline. In DNA, the CDR3 is TGTGCCAGCAGTTACGTAATAGACACCGGGGAGCTGTTTTTT. Translating gives CASSYVIDTGELFF.

J is TRBJ2-3 and V is TRBV7-2, with 10 bases identical to TRBD2. This CDR3 has 17 amino acids. From germline, CDR1 is SGHTA and CDR2 FQGNSA. V was clipped by 1 base and J by 2 bases; unmatched bases: 6. CDR3 sequence: CASSLVGSGRNTDTQYF. CDR3 sequence (DNA): TGTGCCAGCAGCTTAGTTGGTAGCGGGAGGAACACAGATACGCAGTATTTT.

This chain links TRBV28 with TRBJ1-6, with 9 nucleotides matching TRBD1. Unmatched junction bases numbered 12, after V lost 5 bases and J lost 10 bases. CDR1 and CDR2 (germline): MDHEN, SYDVKM. This CDR3 has 16 amino acids. Written as DNA, the CDR3 is TGTGCCAGCAGTCGGGGCCGGGACAGGGTTCAATCACCCCTCCACTTT. As protein: CASSRGRDRVQSPLHF.

The V and J genes are TRBV27 and TRBJ1-6; 10 positions agree with TRBD1. The V gene's germline CDR1 is MNHEY and CDR2 SMNVEV (reference sequence). With 6 bases clipped from V and 8 bases from J, the junction kept 10 bases outside the gene matches. The CDR3 has 16 amino acids. CDR3 sequence reads: CASRRTGTGADSPLHF. The CDR3 DNA follows: TGTGCCAGCAGGCGCACAGGGACAGGGGCTGATTCACCCCTCCACTTT.

This chain links TRBV7-2 with TRBJ2-5, with 9 bases fitting TRBD1. The CDR3 length is 14 residues. V lost 5 bases to trimming and J lost 6 bases; unmatched junction nucleotides: 7. From germline, CDR1 is SGHTA and CDR2 FQGNSA. This CDR3 is CASSPGQGQKTQYF. For the CDR3, the DNA is TGTGCCAGCAGCCCAGGACAGGGGCAGAAGACCCAGTACTTC.

This clone was seen only a few times. The chain links TRBV29-1 to TRBJ2-5; 10 nucleotides match TRBD2. The length of the CDR3 is 15 residues. Germline V gives CDR1 SQVTM, CDR2 ANQGSEA. The junction had 6 bases not matched to a gene; V was cut back by 0 bases and J by 5 bases. The CDR3 sequence: CSVEDSSGRSETQYF. CDR3 in DNA: TGCAGCGTTGAAGATTCTAGCGGGAGAAGTGAGACCCAGTACTTC.

This chain uses TRBV11-2 with TRBJ2-3; TRBD2 agrees at 9 bases. Germline trimming cut 8 bases from V and 4 bases from J; bases unmatched to any gene: 4. This CDR3 region has 13 residues. Germline-derived CDR1 and CDR2 are SGHAT and FQNNGV. CDR3 DNA sequence: TGTGCCAGCGCGGGAGGGCCCCCAGATACGCAGTATTTT. Translating gives CASAGGPPDTQYF.

The genes are TRBV5-1 and TRBJ2-3; 14 bases are shared with TRBD2. Germline trimming cut 0 bases from V and 2 bases from J; bases unmatched to any gene: 5. CDR1 and CDR2 (germline): SGHRS, YFSETQ. The CDR3 runs 18 residues. In DNA, the CDR3 is TGCGCCAGCAGCTTGGGGACTAGCGGGGGGCCTTACACAGATACGCAGTATTTT. Its protein is CASSLGTSGGPYTDTQYF.

The J gene is TRBJ2-3, the V gene TRBV29-1; tentatively, D is TRBD1 (7 bases). Germline loops: CDR1 SQVTM, CDR2 ANQGSEA. V lost 4 bases and J lost 6, with 17 bases in between. The CDR3 runs to 14 residues. CDR3 bases: TGCAGCGTTGTTTACAGGGGCCGGGGGGATACGCAGTATTTT. Its translation: CSVVYRGRGDTQYF.

V usage is TRBV5-1 and J usage is TRBJ1-1; 7 bases align to TRBD1. Germline-derived CDR1 and CDR2 are SGHRS and YFSETQ. This CDR3 comprises 13 residues. J was trimmed by 3 bases and V by 1 base; bases with no gene match: 0. The CDR3 DNA sequence: TGCGCCAGCAGCTTGACAGGGGACACTGAAGCTTTCTTT. Its protein product is CASSLTGDTEAFF.

The chain employs TRBV4-1 and TRBJ1-5; 7 nucleotides align to TRBD1. The junction had 3 bases not matched to a gene; V was cut back by 1 base and J by 3 bases. This CDR3 is built from 15 residues. The germline gives CDR1 MGHRA, CDR2 YSYEKL. CDR3: CASSQGQGDNQPQHF. DNA of the CDR3: TGCGCCAGCAGCCAAGGGCAGGGGGACAATCAGCCCCAGCATTTT.

V is TRBV6-5 and J is TRBJ2-2; the D is unclear. Germline lookup yields CDR1 MNHEY and CDR2 SVGAGI. The length of the CDR3 is 16 residues. Trimming took 2 bases from V and 2 from J, leaving 12 bases between them. This CDR3 reads CASSYEAPPNTGELFF. CDR3 DNA sequence: TGTGCCAGCAGTTACGAGGCCCCGCCCAACACCGGGGAGCTGTTTTTT.

The chain has TRBV6-1 and TRBJ1-6, with D perhaps TRBD1 (6 bases). Germline CDR1 MNHNS, CDR2 SASEGT. V lost 3 bases to trimming and J lost 9 bases, with 24 bases between them. The CDR3 is 18 amino acids. CDR3 coding DNA: TGTGCCAGCAGTGATTTCCCTCCCGGCAGGGGCAGAGTTTCACCCCTCCACTTT. Protein sequence: CASSDFPPGRGRVSPLHF.

The V gene is TRBV27, the J gene TRBJ1-1, with TRBD1 matching 8 bases. CDR1 is MNHEY and CDR2 is SMNVEV in the germline V gene (reference sequence). CDR3 length: 13 residues. J gave up 5 bases and V 4 bases, and 3 bases lay outside the gene matches. CDR3 bases: TGTGCCAGCAGTTCCAGGGGGCAAACTGAAGCTTTCTTT. Translating gives CASSSRGQTEAFF.

The J gene is TRBJ2-7, the V gene TRBV2, with 7 bases that match TRBD2. The germline CDR1 and CDR2 sequences are SNHLY and FYNNEI. This CDR3 spans 13 amino acids. Losses at the gene ends were 5 bases for V and 1 base for J; bases not matched to a gene: 2. The CDR3 region has the DNA TGTGCCAGCAGTCCGGGGGGATCCTACGAGCAGTACTTC. Its protein is CASSPGGSYEQYF.

The chain carries TRBV5-6 and TRBJ2-1, with 10 bases aligning to TRBD1. CDR3 length equals 13 residues. Germline-derived CDR1 and CDR2 are SGHDT and YYEEEE. J lost 7 bases, V lost 3 bases, and 1 base had no gene match. CDR3 nucleotide sequence: TGTGCCAGCAGCTGGGGACAGGGGAATGAGCAGTTCTTC. Translated, it gives CASSWGQGNEQFF.